This T cell receptor beta chain was sequenced in a study of T cell repertoires in cytomegalovirus infection. Study in general: CMV infection plus the matching HLA type was flagged by public TCR beta signatures. General study findings and limits: The cumulative frequency of public TCR beta families identified carriers of CMV plus the relevant HLA. Clonotype analysis showed dominance of the ex vivo response by HLA-C-restricted CMV-specific TCR beta clonotypes.

Using its own MiXCR run on the reads, TCRdb lists one record per CDR3 protein. The sample shows about 530,000 distinct CDR3 sequences, around 27% of them seen only once. With respect to this clonotype: Its antigen is undetermined.

The material sequenced was PBMCs. The sequence came from a human donor in good health (CMV status not recorded). Some clones in this sample may be carry-over from other donors' samples.

Written as DNA, the CDR3 is TGTGCCAGCATCACAATGTTCACAGATACGCAGTATTTT. Its translation is CASITMFTDTQYF. The chain couples TRBV5-6 to TRBJ2-3, with D unclear. In germline, CDR1 is SGHDT, CDR2 YYEEEE. Between the trimmed V and J ends, which lost 6 bases and 2 bases, there was a span of 10 bases. This CDR3 contains 13 residues.